The 22 T cell receptor beta chains listed next were all sequenced from one sample in a study of T-cell memory formation after mild COVID-19. Using its own MiXCR run on the 5' RACE reads, TCRdb lists one record per CDR3 protein. The table has a few hundred thousand distinct CDR3 sequences, around 27% seen once. Material: PBMCs or a T cell subset sorted from them (not recorded which). The receptor source for this set is an adult woman who had mild COVID-19 (a few samples of this study predate the infection). Cell type and time point are not known.

This clonotype was observed a few times. The chain is built from TRBV14 and TRBJ1-2, with TRBD1 as a possible D gene (5 bases). Deletions cut 2 bases from V and 2 bases from J, with 12 bases between. Looked up from germline, CDR1 is SGHDN and CDR2 is FVKESK. The CDR3 sequence is 15 residues long. CDR3 DNA: TGTGCCAGCAGCCAATTTGCAGGGCCCAACTATGGCTACACCTTC. Translating gives CASSQFAGPNYGYTF.

The chain has TRBV6-1 and TRBJ2-5, with D hard to call. Germline CDR1 MNHNS, CDR2 SASEGT. Trimming shortened V by 6 bases and J by 2 bases, and 10 bases separated the two germline ends. The CDR3 consists of 13 residues. CDR3 bases: TGTGCCAGCAGACGGGCAGGACAAGAGACCCAGTACTTC. Its protein product is CASRRAGQETQYF.

This clonotype has only a few counts. The V call is TRBV7-9, the J call TRBJ2-1; 7 positions agree with TRBD2. The CDR3 is made up of 18 amino acids. Germline CDR1 reads SEHNR; CDR2 reads FQNEAQ (reference sequence). Unmatched junction bases numbered 14, after V lost 0 bases and J lost 6 bases. CDR3 in amino acids: CASSLAFITGTIGNEQFF. The CDR3 coding sequence is TGTGCCAGCAGCTTAGCTTTTATTACCGGGACTATCGGCAATGAGCAGTTCTTC.

This clonotype appeared a few times. V usage is TRBV28 and J usage is TRBJ2-1; TRBD2 matches at 11 bases. This CDR3 comprises 17 residues. Per the germline V gene, CDR1 is MDHEN and CDR2 is SYDVKM. With V trimmed by 4 bases and J by 6 bases, 11 bases remained unmatched. The CDR3 DNA reads TGTGCCAGCAGTTCCTCTAGCGGGGGGAAGGGCAGCAATGAGCAGTTCTTC. Its translation: CASSSSSGGKGSNEQFF.

CDR3 sequence (DNA): TGTGCCAGCAGTTCAAGGTTCCACCATGGGGCCCAGCATTTT. Translating it yields CASSSRFHHGAQHF. The chain carries TRBV28 and TRBJ1-5; D not resolved. There are 14 residues in the CDR3. Between the trimmed V and J ends, which lost 4 bases and 11 bases, there was a span of 18 bases. Per the germline V gene, CDR1 is MDHEN and CDR2 is SYDVKM.

This clonotype was seen at least ten times. The V and J genes are TRBV10-2 and TRBJ2-1; no firm D call. Per the germline V gene, CDR1 is WSHSY and CDR2 is SAAADI. The CDR3 is made up of 12 amino acids. Trimming took off 2 bases at V and 10 bases at J, with 9 bases between the two ends. Written as DNA, the CDR3 is TGCGCCAGCAGTGAGACGGCTTCCGAGCAGTTCTTC. Its translation: CASSETASEQFF.

The V and J genes are TRBV3-1 and TRBJ1-2, with no clear D. The V gene lost 2 bases and the J gene lost 7 bases, with 11 bases spanning the gap. Germline values: CDR1 LGHDT, CDR2 YNNKEL (reference sequence). The CDR3 has 13 residues. CDR3 sequence: CASSQSLGGGYTF. The CDR3 DNA follows: TGTGCCAGCAGCCAAAGTCTAGGTGGTGGCTACACCTTC. The whole variable domain, remainder taken from reference TRBV3-1 and TRBJ1-2, is DTAVSQTPKYLVTQMGNDKSIKCEQNLGHDTMYWYKQDSKKFLKIMFSYNNKELIINETVPNRFSPKSPDKAHLNLHINSLELGDSAVYFCASSQSLGGGYTFGSGTRLTVV.

V is TRBV7-8 and J is TRBJ2-3; 11 bases line up with TRBD2. CDR1 and CDR2 from the germline V gene are SGHVS and FQNEAQ. V trimming: 0 bases; J trimming: 2 bases; junction bases outside the gene matches: 4. The CDR3 is made up of 17 amino acids. DNA of the CDR3: TGTGCCAGCAGCTTAGCACTAGCGGGAGAAGCCACAGATACGCAGTATTTT. This translates into CASSLALAGEATDTQYF.

The chain links TRBV7-9 to TRBJ1-2; the match to TRBD1 covers 7 bases. This CDR3 spans 15 amino acids. Germline assignment: CDR1 SEHNR and CDR2 FQNEAQ (reference sequence). Trimming removed 1 base from V and 6 bases from J; junction bases left unmatched: 8. The CDR3 DNA sequence: TGTGCCAGCAGCTTAGGGGGACAGCCCCTAAATGGCTACACCTTC. It yields the protein CASSLGGQPLNGYTF. Combining the CDR3 with reference TRBV7-9 and TRBJ1-2 gives the whole variable domain DTGVSQNPRHKITKRGQNVTFRCDPISEHNRLYWYRQTLGQGPEFLTYFQNEAQLEKSRLLSDRFSAERPKGSFSTLEIQRTEQGDSAMYLCASSLGGQPLNGYTFGSGTRLTVV.

The chain joins TRBV7-8 to TRBJ1-1; TRBD1 matches at 7 bases. The germline gives CDR1 SGHVS, CDR2 FQNEAQ. The V and J ends lost 6 bases and 1 base, in that order; junction bases with no gene match: 14. The CDR3 loop spans 17 amino acids. The CDR3 spells CASRRGGTERTNTEAFF. The DNA for the CDR3 is TGTGCCAGCAGAAGAGGGGGGACAGAGCGGACGAACACTGAAGCTTTCTTT.

The chain has TRBV12-3 or TRBV12-4 and TRBJ2-2; 12 bases are shared with TRBD2. The CDR3 covers 17 residues. The ends lost 4 bases at V and 7 bases at J; junction bases unmatched: 10. The CDR3 loop reads CASSSALLAGGLGELFF. In DNA form, the CDR3 reads TGTGCCAGCAGTTCCGCCCTTCTAGCGGGGGGGCTCGGGGAGCTGTTTTTT.

The J gene is TRBJ2-7, the V gene TRBV18; 13 bases are a match to TRBD2. Germline CDR1 reads KGHSH; CDR2 reads LQKENI. The CDR3 covers 15 residues. The junction had 4 bases not matched to a gene; V was cut back by 3 bases and J by 5 bases. The CDR3 coding sequence is TGTGCCAGCTCACCGCCGGGACTAGCGGGAAACGAGCAGTACTTC. Translated: CASSPPGLAGNEQYF.

In this sample, this clonotype turned up a few times. The chain is built from TRBV20-1 and TRBJ2-5, with 10 bases that match TRBD2. Germline CDR1 and CDR2: DFQATT and SNEGSKA (reference sequence). Losses at the gene ends were 6 bases for V and 1 base for J; bases not matched to a gene: 11. CDR3 length: 16 amino acids. In nucleotides, the CDR3 is TGCAGTGCCAGACTTAGGACTAGCGGCCCCCAAGAGACCCAGTACTTC. It specifies CSARLRTSGPQETQYF.

The CDR3 is CASSYRDGFYEQYF. The CDR3 DNA is TGTGCCAGCAGTTACAGGGACGGTTTCTACGAGCAGTACTTC. The rearrangement links TRBV6-5 to TRBJ2-7, with D possibly called TRBD1 or TRBD2 (5 bases each). Per the germline V gene, CDR1 is MNHEY and CDR2 is SVGAGI. The V gene lost 2 bases and the J gene lost 3 bases, with 11 bases spanning the gap. The CDR3 spans 14 residues.

This clonotype appeared a few times. The chain joins TRBV12-3 or TRBV12-4 to TRBJ2-3, with 10 bases matching TRBD2. CDR3 length: 17 amino acids. Trimming cost V 0 bases and J 2 bases; bases outside gene matches: 5. CDR3 loop: CASSLAPGLADTDTQYF. CDR3 sequence (DNA): TGTGCCAGCAGTTTAGCACCAGGACTAGCGGACACAGATACGCAGTATTTT.

This chain connects TRBV18 to TRBJ2-7, with 9 bases lining up with TRBD2. Per the germline V gene, CDR1 is KGHSH and CDR2 is LQKENI. This CDR3 has 15 amino acids. The V segment lost 1 base and the J segment 6 bases; nucleotides outside the gene matches: 7. The CDR3 DNA reads TGTGCCAGCTCACCACAGCGGGAGGCTATGGGCGAGCAGTACTTC. It specifies CASSPQREAMGEQYF.

The chain recombines TRBV11-3 with TRBJ2-1; 9 nucleotides agree with TRBD2. With 5 bases clipped from V and 5 bases from J, the junction kept 7 bases outside the gene matches. Germline lookup yields CDR1 SGHNT and CDR2 YENEEA. The CDR3 is made up of 15 amino acids. CDR3 sequence: CASSEGGRGNNEQFF. The CDR3 DNA reads TGTGCCAGCAGCGAAGGCGGGAGGGGGAACAATGAGCAGTTCTTC.

The genes are TRBV15 and TRBJ1-1; D may be TRBD1 (5 bases). The V and J ends lost 4 bases and 5 bases respectively, with 17 bases between them. The V gene's germline CDR1 is LNHNV and CDR2 YYDKDF (reference sequence). This CDR3 spans 15 amino acids. In DNA, the CDR3 is TGTGCCACCAGCAAAAAAGGGGAGAAAGGGACTGAAGCTTTCTTT. Residues: CATSKKGEKGTEAFF.

The chain carries TRBV24-1 and TRBJ2-2; no definite D call. The V and J ends lost 1 base and 5 bases respectively, with 7 bases between them. The germline CDR1 and CDR2 sequences are KGHDR and SFDVKD. The CDR3 spans 14 residues. The CDR3 loop is CATSDLGETGELFF. CDR3 in DNA: TGTGCCACCAGTGATTTAGGAGAGACCGGGGAGCTGTTTTTT.

The table lists this clonotype with a few counts. This chain links TRBV12-3 or TRBV12-4 with TRBJ2-7; TRBD1 is a possible D gene (6 bases). The CDR3 has 14 amino acids. The V end was cut by 5 bases, the J end by 3 bases, with 14 bases between. The CDR3 bases are TGTGCCAGCAGTAACAACAGGGTATTCTACGAGCAGTACTTC. It specifies CASSNNRVFYEQYF.

This clonotype was counted a few times. This chain links TRBV5-5 with TRBJ1-5; TRBD1 agrees at 7 bases. Germline assignment: CDR1 SGHKS and CDR2 YYEKEE (reference sequence). The J segment lost 0 bases and the V segment lost 4 bases, leaving 7 bases of the junction unmatched. The CDR3 runs 16 residues. CDR3 in DNA: TGTGCCAGCAGCCGGGGGACAGCAACTAGCAATCAGCCCCAGCATTTT. Its protein product is CASSRGTATSNQPQHF.

The chain employs TRBV5-5 and TRBJ2-2, with unresolved D. This CDR3 has 13 residues. The V and J ends lost 4 bases and 7 bases respectively, with 11 bases between them. CDR1 and CDR2 (germline): SGHKS, YYEKEE (reference sequence). The CDR3 here is CASSPERYGELFF. Here the CDR3 DNA reads TGTGCCAGCAGCCCCGAGAGATACGGGGAGCTGTTTTTT.